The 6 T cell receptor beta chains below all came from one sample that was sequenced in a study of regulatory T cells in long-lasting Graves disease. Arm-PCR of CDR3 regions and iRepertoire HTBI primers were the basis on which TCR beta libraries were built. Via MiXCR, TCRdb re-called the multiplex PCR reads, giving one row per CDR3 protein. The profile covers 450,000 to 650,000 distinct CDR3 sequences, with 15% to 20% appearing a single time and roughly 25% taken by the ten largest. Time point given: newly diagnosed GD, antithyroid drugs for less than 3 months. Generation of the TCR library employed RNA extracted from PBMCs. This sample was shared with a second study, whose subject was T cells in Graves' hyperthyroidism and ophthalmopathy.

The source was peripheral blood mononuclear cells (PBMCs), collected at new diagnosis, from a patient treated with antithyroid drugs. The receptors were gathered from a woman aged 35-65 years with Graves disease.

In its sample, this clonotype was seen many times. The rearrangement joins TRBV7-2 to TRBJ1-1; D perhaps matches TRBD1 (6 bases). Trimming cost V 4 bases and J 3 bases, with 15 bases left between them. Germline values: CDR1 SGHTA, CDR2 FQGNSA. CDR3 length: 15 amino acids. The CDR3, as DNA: TGTGCCAGCAGCTCCCAAGGAGGGGGGTACACTGAAGCTTTCTTT. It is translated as CASSSQGGGYTEAFF. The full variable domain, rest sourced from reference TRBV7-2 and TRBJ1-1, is GAGVSQSPSNKVTEKGKDVELRCDPISGHTALYWYRQSLGQGLEFLIYFQGNSAPDKSGLPSDRFSAERTGGSVSTLTIQRTQQEDSAVYLCASSSQGGGYTEAFFGQGTRLTVV.

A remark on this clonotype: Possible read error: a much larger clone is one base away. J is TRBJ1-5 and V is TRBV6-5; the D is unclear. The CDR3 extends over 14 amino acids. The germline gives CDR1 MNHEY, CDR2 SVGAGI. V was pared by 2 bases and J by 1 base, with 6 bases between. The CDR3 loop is CASSYGGSNQPQHF. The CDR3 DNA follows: TGTGCCAGCAGTTACGGCGGGAGCAATCAGCCCCAGCATTTT.

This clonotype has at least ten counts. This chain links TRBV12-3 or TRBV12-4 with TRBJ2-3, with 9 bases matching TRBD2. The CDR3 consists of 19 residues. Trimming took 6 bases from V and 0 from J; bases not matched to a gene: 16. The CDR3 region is CASSPPGAGGPTSTDTQYF. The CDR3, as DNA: TGTGCCAGCAGCCCCCCGGGGGCGGGGGGGCCCACAAGCACAGATACGCAGTATTTT.

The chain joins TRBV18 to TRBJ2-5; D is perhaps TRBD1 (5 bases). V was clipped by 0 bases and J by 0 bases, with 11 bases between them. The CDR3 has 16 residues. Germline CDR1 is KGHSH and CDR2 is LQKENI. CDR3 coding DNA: TGTGCCAGCTCACCACCTGGGGCTACGTACCAAGAGACCCAGTACTTC. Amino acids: CASSPPGATYQETQYF.

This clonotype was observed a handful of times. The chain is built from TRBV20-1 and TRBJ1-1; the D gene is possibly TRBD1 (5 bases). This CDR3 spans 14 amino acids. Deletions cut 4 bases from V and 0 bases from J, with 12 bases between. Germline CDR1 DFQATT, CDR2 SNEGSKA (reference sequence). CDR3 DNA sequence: TGCAGTGCTAATCCAGGGAACATGAACACTGAAGCTTTCTTT. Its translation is CSANPGNMNTEAFF.

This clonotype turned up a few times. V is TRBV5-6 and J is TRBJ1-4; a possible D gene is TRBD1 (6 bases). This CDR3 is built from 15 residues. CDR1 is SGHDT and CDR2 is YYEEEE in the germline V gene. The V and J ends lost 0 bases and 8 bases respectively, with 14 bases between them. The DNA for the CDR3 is TGTGCCAGCAGCTTGGAGCCAGGGGAAGGGGAAAAACTGTTTTTT. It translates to CASSLEPGEGEKLFF.